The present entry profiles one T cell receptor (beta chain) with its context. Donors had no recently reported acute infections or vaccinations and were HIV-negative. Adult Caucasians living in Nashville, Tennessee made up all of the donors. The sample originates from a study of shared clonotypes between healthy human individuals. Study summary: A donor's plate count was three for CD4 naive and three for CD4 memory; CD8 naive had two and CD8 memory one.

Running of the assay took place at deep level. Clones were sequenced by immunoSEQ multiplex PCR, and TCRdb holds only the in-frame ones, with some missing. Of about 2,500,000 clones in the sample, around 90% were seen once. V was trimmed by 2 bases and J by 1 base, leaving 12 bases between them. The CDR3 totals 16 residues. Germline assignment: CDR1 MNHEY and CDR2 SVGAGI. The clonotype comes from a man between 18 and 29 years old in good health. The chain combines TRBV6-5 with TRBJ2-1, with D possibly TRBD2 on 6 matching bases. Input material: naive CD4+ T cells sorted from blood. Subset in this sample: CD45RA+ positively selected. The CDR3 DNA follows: TGTGCCAGCAGTTACGCCACTAGCTCTTCCTACAATGAGCAGTTCTTC. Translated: CASSYATSSSYNEQFF.